The next 26 T cell receptor beta chains were all read from a single sample in a study of patients and donors after allogeneic stem cell transplantation (dated by TCRdb to the early 2020s). Library preparation used RT-PCR. Instrument on record: NextSeq 550. Using fastp at Q25 and MiXCR, TCRdb reprocessed the public reads and kept productive beta chains. When rows share a CDR3 protein, they turn into one entry using the most common DNA and genes. In this sample the table shows about 960,000 distinct CDR3 sequences, under 20% of which occur a single time. Roughly 6% of the sample comes from the top ten. Specimen: blood, either unsorted or a sorted T cell fraction (not recorded which). These receptors were collected from a human donor who was either an allogeneic HSCT recipient or a stem cell or donor lymphocyte infusion donor (not recorded which). It is not recorded whose cells these are; they may come from a transplant donor.

This clonotype was seen a few times. CDR3 residues: CASRLAPGTGSTGELFF. The CDR3, as DNA: TGTGCCAGCAGACTAGCCCCCGGGACAGGGAGCACCGGGGAGCTGTTTTTT. The chain couples TRBV6-1 to TRBJ2-2; 9 nucleotides align to TRBD1. J lost 4 bases, V lost 6 bases, and 12 bases had no gene match. The germline V gene has CDR1 MNHNS and CDR2 SASEGT. The CDR3 has 17 amino acids.

The genes are TRBV10-3 and TRBJ2-1; possible D gene TRBD2, 6 bases. CDR3 length: 15 amino acids. V gave up 5 bases and J gave up 4 bases, with 15 bases separating them. Germline V gene lookup returns CDR1 ENHRY and CDR2 SYGVKD. The CDR3 spells CAISLVGGDYNEQFF. CDR3 DNA: TGTGCCATCAGTCTAGTGGGGGGTGATTACAATGAGCAGTTCTTC.

In this sample, this clonotype turned up a few times. The chain couples TRBV28 to TRBJ2-7, with TRBD1 matching over 7 bases. The germline V gene encodes CDR1 MDHEN and CDR2 SYDVKM. The ends lost 7 bases at V and 3 bases at J; junction bases unmatched: 12. The length of the CDR3 is 15 residues. In nucleotides, the CDR3 is TGTGCCAGCAAAATAGGGGGCGGTTCCGGCTACGAGCAGTACTTC. It translates to CASKIGGGSGYEQYF.

J is TRBJ2-7 and V is TRBV20-1; TRBD1 aligns across 12 bases. Germline V gene data show CDR1 as DFQATT and CDR2 as SNEGSKA (reference sequence). The V gene end was trimmed by 3 bases and the J gene end by 2 bases; junction bases not matched to a gene: 17. CDR3 size: 19 residues. CDR3 DNA: TGCAGTGCTAGGGACTTCCCTCTCTCCGGGACAGGGGGCACCTACGAGCAGTACTTC. Its protein is CSARDFPLSGTGGTYEQYF.

This clonotype was picked up many times. The chain carries TRBV12-3 or TRBV12-4 and TRBJ1-2; a possible D gene is TRBD1 (6 bases). Trimming shortened V by 6 bases and J by 4 bases, and 12 bases separated the two germline ends. The CDR3 contains 13 residues. The CDR3 here is CASRERGPYGYTF. The DNA of the CDR3 is TGTGCCAGCAGAGAACGGGGGCCCTATGGCTACACCTTC.

This clonotype was seen a few times. The CDR3, as DNA: TGTGCCAGCAGTGAGTACAGCGGATCGAATGAAAAACTGTTTTTT. Amino acid sequence: CASSEYSGSNEKLFF. The chain joins TRBV12-3 or TRBV12-4 to TRBJ1-4; no clear D. The CDR3 totals 15 residues. Between the trimmed V and J ends, which lost 5 bases and 5 bases, there was a span of 15 bases.

This clonotype has more than one count but fewer than ten. The V call is TRBV12-3 or TRBV12-4, the J call TRBJ1-1, with D possibly TRBD1 on 5 matching bases. This CDR3 has 13 residues. Between the trimmed V and J ends, which lost 4 bases and 11 bases, there was a span of 17 bases. The chain's CDR3 is CASSSLEGLAAFF. Written as DNA, the CDR3 is TGTGCCAGCAGTTCCCTCGAGGGGCTTGCGGCTTTCTTT.

In this sample, this clonotype turned up a few times. The chain uses TRBV27 and TRBJ2-3, with TRBD1 as a possible D gene (5 bases). CDR3 length: 16 amino acids. The germline V and J ends were trimmed by 4 bases and 1 base, with 15 bases remaining between them. Germline CDR1 MNHEY, CDR2 SMNVEV (reference sequence). The CDR3 sequence: CASSSLGGAGTDTQYF. The CDR3, as DNA: TGTGCCAGCAGTTCCCTCGGTGGGGCAGGCACAGATACGCAGTATTTT.

This clonotype was recorded a few times. The J gene is TRBJ2-1, the V gene TRBV20-1; 9 bases are shared with TRBD1. Losses at the gene ends were 3 bases for V and 3 bases for J; bases not matched to a gene: 3. The CDR3 loop spans 14 amino acids. Germline values: CDR1 DFQATT, CDR2 SNEGSKA (reference sequence). CDR3: CSASRDRVYNEQFF. The CDR3 nucleotides are TGCAGTGCTAGCCGGGACAGGGTCTACAATGAGCAGTTCTTC.

The rearrangement joins TRBV29-1 to TRBJ2-1; 11 nucleotides line up with TRBD1. The CDR3 totals 13 residues. The junction had 6 bases not matched to a gene; V was cut back by 2 bases and J by 12 bases. CDR1 is SQVTM and CDR2 is ANQGSEA in the germline V gene. CDR3 residues: CSVELGQGATQFF. CDR3 DNA sequence: TGCAGCGTTGAACTTGGACAGGGGGCGACGCAGTTCTTC.

This chain joins TRBV7-9 and TRBJ2-7, with 7 bases fitting TRBD1. The CDR3 length is 14 residues. The trim removed 1 base at V and 4 bases at J, leaving 4 bases unmatched. Germline V gene lookup returns CDR1 SEHNR and CDR2 FQNEAQ (reference sequence). Here the CDR3 reads CASSLGWGQYEQYF. CDR3 bases: TGTGCCAGCAGCTTAGGGTGGGGACAGTACGAGCAGTACTTC. Full variable domain (remainder filled in from reference TRBV7-9 and TRBJ2-7): DTGVSQNPRHKITKRGQNVTFRCDPISEHNRLYWYRQTLGQGPEFLTYFQNEAQLEKSRLLSDRFSAERPKGSFSTLEIQRTEQGDSAMYLCASSLGWGQYEQYFGPGTRLTVT.

This clonotype was detected a few times. This chain joins TRBV6-1 and TRBJ2-7; 7 nucleotides match TRBD1. This CDR3 has 14 amino acids. CDR1 is MNHNS and CDR2 is SASEGT in the germline V gene. Germline trimming cut 7 bases from V and 4 bases from J; bases unmatched to any gene: 10. The CDR3 region is CASINPGQNYEQYF. CDR3 bases: TGTGCCAGCATAAACCCGGGACAGAATTACGAGCAGTACTTC.

The J gene is TRBJ2-3, the V gene TRBV7-9; a possible D gene is TRBD2 (5 bases). Between the trimmed V and J ends, which lost 5 bases and 2 bases, there was a span of 11 bases. The CDR3 length is 14 residues. The germline CDR1 and CDR2 sequences are SEHNR and FQNEAQ (reference sequence). CDR3 in DNA: TGTGCCAGCAGCGTTGGACTTATCACAGATACGCAGTATTTT. Its protein product is CASSVGLITDTQYF. The entire variable domain, with the rest obtained from reference TRBV7-9 and TRBJ2-3, is as follows: DTGVSQNPRHKITKRGQNVTFRCDPISEHNRLYWYRQTLGQGPEFLTYFQNEAQLEKSRLLSDRFSAERPKGSFSTLEIQRTEQGDSAMYLCASSVGLITDTQYFGPGTRLTVL.

This clonotype has a handful of counts. The gene calls are TRBV15 and TRBJ2-5, with a possible D match to TRBD2 (7 bases). Germline CDR1 reads LNHNV; CDR2 reads YYDKDF (reference sequence). This CDR3 spans 15 amino acids. V was shortened by 5 bases and J by 4 bases, with 17 bases between the two germline ends. The CDR3 here is CATSPQGGALETQYF. The CDR3 bases are TGTGCCACCAGCCCCCAAGGGGGGGCCTTAGAGACCCAGTACTTC.

This clonotype was seen at least ten times. The V and J genes are TRBV12-3 or TRBV12-4 and TRBJ2-1; D gene uncertain. The CDR3 covers 15 residues. Trimming pared 6 bases from V and 4 bases from J, leaving 16 bases between. CDR3 sequence: CASSPNRVKYNEQFF. The CDR3 DNA follows: TGTGCCAGCAGCCCTAACCGGGTAAAATACAATGAGCAGTTCTTC.

The gene calls are TRBV2 and TRBJ2-4; D could derive from TRBD1 or TRBD2 (5 bases each). This CDR3 is 13 amino acids long. The V and J ends lost 10 bases and 8 bases respectively, with 18 bases between them. The germline gives CDR1 SNHLY, CDR2 FYNNEI. The CDR3 here is CAIRPRSGHIQYF. Written as DNA, the CDR3 is TGTGCCATCAGACCCCGTTCGGGACACATTCAGTACTTC.

The chain combines TRBV25-1 with TRBJ1-2, with no clear D. The CDR3 length is 12 residues. The germline V gene encodes CDR1 MGHDK and CDR2 SYGVNS. V gave up 0 bases and J gave up 6 bases, with 5 bases separating them. In DNA, the CDR3 is TGTGCCAGCAGTGAATATAGGAATGGCTACACCTTC. Encoded protein: CASSEYRNGYTF.

The V call is TRBV3-1, the J call TRBJ2-1, with 8 bases identical to TRBD2. V was clipped by 5 bases and J by 4 bases; unmatched bases: 4. CDR1 is LGHDT, CDR2 YNNKEL, per germline (reference sequence). CDR3 length: 14 residues. The CDR3 loop reads CASSTLAVYNEQFF. CDR3 sequence (DNA): TGTGCCAGCAGCACACTAGCGGTTTACAATGAGCAGTTCTTC.

This clonotype occurred a few times. In DNA form, the CDR3 reads TGTGCCAGCAGTTTTACGGGCAGGGAGGTCGGTGAAGCTTTCTTT. It codes for CASSFTGREVGEAFF. The rearrangement links TRBV12-3 or TRBV12-4 to TRBJ1-1; D may be TRBD1 (5 bases). The length of the CDR3 is 15 residues. The V end lost 3 bases, the J end lost 7 bases, and 18 bases lay between the germline ends.

Only a few counts were recorded for this clonotype. This chain links TRBV5-1 with TRBJ1-1; D ambiguous. This CDR3 has 14 residues. V lost 5 bases to trimming and J lost 1 base, with 12 bases between them. From germline, CDR1 is SGHRS and CDR2 YFSETQ. CDR3 DNA: TGCGCCAGCAGGGCCCGGGAGTCGAACACTGAAGCTTTCTTT. It yields the protein CASRARESNTEAFF.

The rearrangement uses TRBV4-2 and TRBJ1-5, with D unclear. This CDR3 comprises 14 residues. Germline V lookup: CDR1 LGHNA, CDR2 YNFKEQ. V gave up 0 bases and J gave up 4 bases, with 7 bases separating them. CDR3 nucleotide sequence: TGTGCCAGCAGCCAAGAAGCCGGGAATCAGCCCCAGCATTTT. Translated, it gives CASSQEAGNQPQHF.

The J gene is TRBJ2-1, the V gene TRBV20-1, with 8 bases aligning to TRBD2. This CDR3 comprises 15 residues. Germline CDR1 reads DFQATT; CDR2 reads SNEGSKA (reference sequence). Trimming took 3 bases from V and 6 from J; bases not matched to a gene: 10. The CDR3 region is CSARALRGGLNEQFF. CDR3 in DNA: TGCAGTGCTAGGGCCCTCCGGGGGGGCCTCAATGAGCAGTTCTTC.

This chain uses TRBV7-2 with TRBJ1-3, with 7 bases fitting TRBD1. The CDR3 loop spans 16 amino acids. Trimming removed 5 bases from V and 0 bases from J; junction bases left unmatched: 7. CDR1 and CDR2 from the germline V gene are SGHTA and FQGNSA. CDR3 residues: CASSVTGAYSGNTIYF. The CDR3 bases are TGTGCCAGCAGCGTAACAGGGGCCTACTCTGGAAACACCATATATTTT.

This clonotype was recorded at least ten times. The V call is TRBV27, the J call TRBJ2-3, with D possibly TRBD2 on 5 matching bases. With 3 bases removed from V and 0 bases from J, the gap between germline ends came to 13 bases. The CDR3 runs to 16 residues. Germline V CDR1 and CDR2: MNHEY, SMNVEV (reference sequence). CDR3 sequence (DNA): TGTGCCAGCAGTTTTTACGGGGAGATAAGCACAGATACGCAGTATTTT. The encoded protein is CASSFYGEISTDTQYF.

The chain employs TRBV4-1 and TRBJ2-1, with 12 bases aligning to TRBD2. The germline V gene has CDR1 MGHRA and CDR2 YSYEKL. Losses at the gene ends were 0 bases for V and 7 bases for J; bases not matched to a gene: 10. The CDR3 runs 18 residues. CDR3 in amino acids: CASSQDRGSSGRENEQFF. CDR3 coding DNA: TGCGCCAGCAGCCAAGATCGAGGGTCTAGCGGGAGGGAGAATGAGCAGTTCTTC.

V and J are TRBV5-5 and TRBJ2-5; TRBD2 matches at 10 bases. Germline V CDR1 and CDR2: SGHKS, YYEKEE (reference sequence). V was clipped by 0 bases and J by 5 bases; unmatched bases: 7. This CDR3 contains 16 residues. DNA for the CDR3: TGTGCCAGCAGCTTGGATGGACTAGCGGAAGAGGAGACCCAGTACTTC. Translated: CASSLDGLAEEETQYF.